The 30 T cell receptor beta chains listed next were all sequenced from one sample in a study of shared clonotypes between healthy human individuals. The table came from immunoSEQ multiplex PCR; TCRdb's copy has only in-frame clones and leaves some out. The sample lists about 2.4 million clones, approximately 92% occurring once. The sequenced material came from naive CD4+ T cells sorted from blood. This sample's subset: CD45RA+ positively selected. These receptors were obtained from a young man in good health.

The CDR3 spells CASSPGASGTTGELFF. The CDR3 DNA is TGTGCCAGCTCACCAGGGGCTAGCGGGACCACCGGGGAGCTGTTTTTT. The rearrangement links TRBV18 to TRBJ2-2; the match to TRBD2 covers 9 bases. V lost 2 bases, J lost 4 bases, and 5 bases stayed unmatched. The CDR3 consists of 16 residues. Germline V gene lookup returns CDR1 KGHSH and CDR2 LQKENI.

The chain uses TRBV7-8 and TRBJ1-1, with 8 bases fitting TRBD1. Germline V gene sequence: CDR1 SGHVS, CDR2 FQNEAQ. J gave up 2 bases and V 5 bases, and 4 bases lay outside the gene matches. This CDR3 is built from 14 residues. For the CDR3, the DNA is TGTGCCAGCAGCCCGGACAGGGATAACACTGAAGCTTTCTTT. Encoded protein: CASSPDRDNTEAFF. The entire variable domain, with the rest obtained from reference TRBV7-8 and TRBJ1-1, is as follows: GAGVSQSPRYKVAKRGQDVALRCDPISGHVSLFWYQQALGQGPEFLTYFQNEAQLDKSGLPSDRFFAERPEGSVSTLKIQRTQQEDSAVYLCASSPDRDNTEAFFGQGTRLTVV.

The chain links TRBV9 to TRBJ2-5; 7 nucleotides match TRBD1. The junction had 1 base not matched to a gene; V was cut back by 0 bases and J by 2 bases. Per germline, CDR1 SGDLS and CDR2 YYNGEE. The CDR3 has 14 residues. The CDR3 is CASSVAGQQETQYF. The DNA for the CDR3 is TGTGCCAGCAGCGTAGCGGGACAGCAAGAGACCCAGTACTTC.

In the case of this clone: At the DNA level, this CDR3 is encoded by other sequences in the same sample as well. The rearrangement uses TRBV6-5 and TRBJ1-1; D may be TRBD1 (5 bases). The CDR3 runs to 14 residues. V lost 6 bases to trimming and J lost 1 base, with 12 bases between them. The germline V gene encodes CDR1 MNHEY and CDR2 SVGAGI. The CDR3 DNA follows: TGTGCCAGCAGCTCCCCGGGGGGGAACACTGAAGCTTTCTTT. Its translation is CASSSPGGNTEAFF.

The genes are TRBV10-3 and TRBJ2-1, with TRBD1 as a possible D gene (6 bases). CDR1 is ENHRY, CDR2 SYGVKD, per germline. CDR3 length: 14 residues. V lost 3 bases and J 8 bases, leaving 14 bases between the germline ends. The CDR3 loop reads CAISDGTIIDEQFF. CDR3 DNA sequence: TGTGCCATCAGTGACGGGACAATAATCGATGAGCAGTTCTTC.

The CDR3 loop is CASSKGGQNTEAFF. CDR3 bases: TGTGCCAGCAGCAAAGGGGGACAGAACACTGAAGCTTTCTTT. The chain combines TRBV9 with TRBJ1-1; D might be TRBD1 (6 bases). The germline V gene has CDR1 SGDLS and CDR2 YYNGEE. The CDR3 spans 14 residues. V lost 4 bases to trimming and J lost 1 base, with 11 bases between them.

V is TRBV30 and J is TRBJ1-6; tentatively, D is TRBD1 (6 bases). Germline loops: CDR1 GTSNPN, CDR2 SVGIG (reference sequence). CDR3 length: 13 amino acids. The V end lost 7 bases, the J end lost 4 bases, and 11 bases lay between the germline ends. The CDR3 loop reads CASGDQYNSPLHF. The CDR3 bases are TGTGCCTCAGGGGACCAATATAATTCACCCCTCCACTTT.

The V gene is TRBV18, the J gene TRBJ2-7; D uncertain. The CDR3 covers 13 residues. Germline values: CDR1 KGHSH, CDR2 LQKENI. V gave up 3 bases and J gave up 3 bases, with 9 bases separating them. The CDR3 DNA follows: TGTGCCAGCTCACCCTTTGAAGGCTACGAGCAGTACTTC. It codes for CASSPFEGYEQYF.

The rearrangement links TRBV2 to TRBJ2-1; no definite D call. The length of the CDR3 is 14 residues. V was clipped by 7 bases and J by 0 bases, with 10 bases between them. Germline V gene lookup returns CDR1 SNHLY and CDR2 FYNNEI. The CDR3 sequence is CASKPGHSYNEQFF. CDR3 coding DNA: TGTGCCAGCAAACCCGGCCACTCCTACAATGAGCAGTTCTTC.

This rearrangement joins TRBV6-5 to TRBJ1-6; 8 bases are shared with TRBD1. The germline V gene has CDR1 MNHEY and CDR2 SVGAGI. The CDR3 extends over 16 amino acids. J was trimmed by 10 bases and V by 3 bases; bases with no gene match: 11. The CDR3 nucleotides are TGTGCCAGCAGTTATTCACCGACAGGGGCAGCCTCACCCCTCCACTTT. It specifies CASSYSPTGAASPLHF.

The chain recombines TRBV19 with TRBJ1-6, with D possibly being TRBD1 (6 bases). Germline lookup yields CDR1 LNHDA and CDR2 SQIVND (reference sequence). This CDR3 is built from 15 residues. V lost 5 bases, J lost 5 bases, and 13 bases lay in between. CDR3 in amino acids: CASSWGRGDNSPLHF. The CDR3 DNA is TGTGCCAGTAGTTGGGGGCGTGGGGATAATTCACCCCTCCACTTT.

The chain combines TRBV9 with TRBJ2-1; 9 bases match TRBD2. The CDR3 is 16 residues long. Germline assignment: CDR1 SGDLS and CDR2 YYNGEE. J lost 4 bases, V lost 0 bases, and 5 bases had no gene match. CDR3 sequence: CASSVEGSGGYNEQFF. The CDR3 bases are TGTGCCAGCAGCGTAGAAGGTAGCGGGGGTTACAATGAGCAGTTCTTC.

This chain uses TRBV6-5 with TRBJ2-2; 10 bases match TRBD1. Germline V CDR1 and CDR2: MNHEY, SVGAGI. The CDR3 is 16 residues long. The J segment lost 4 bases and the V segment lost 0 bases, leaving 2 bases of the junction unmatched. CDR3 DNA sequence: TGTGCCAGCAGTTACTCGCGGACAGGGGGCACCGGGGAGCTGTTTTTT. Translating it yields CASSYSRTGGTGELFF.

Comments on this clone: Other DNA sequences in the sample encode the same CDR3. The chain uses TRBV7-9 and TRBJ1-2; D possibly corresponds to TRBD1 (5 bases). Germline V gene data show CDR1 as SEHNR and CDR2 as FQNEAQ (reference sequence). CDR3 size: 13 residues. The ends were cut back, 1 base at V and 4 bases at J, with 7 bases in the middle. The CDR3 here is CASSLGQGYGYTF. The CDR3 region has the DNA TGTGCCAGCAGCTTAGGGCAGGGCTATGGCTACACCTTC.

The rearrangement joins TRBV2 to TRBJ2-2, with D unclear. V was pared by 3 bases and J by 1 base, with 6 bases between. CDR1 is SNHLY and CDR2 is FYNNEI in the germline V gene. The CDR3 has 14 residues. The DNA for the CDR3 is TGTGCCAGCAGTGATGACCAGAACACCGGGGAGCTGTTTTTT. It yields the protein CASSDDQNTGELFF.

The chain joins TRBV2 to TRBJ2-5, with 7 bases identical to TRBD2. The V and J ends lost 6 bases and 6 bases, in that order; junction bases with no gene match: 10. The CDR3 totals 14 residues. The germline CDR1 and CDR2 sequences are SNHLY and FYNNEI. CDR3 region: CASRGGGQGQTQYF. The CDR3 coding sequence is TGTGCCAGCAGGGGGGGAGGGCAGGGCCAGACCCAGTACTTC.

CDR3 in DNA: TGTGCCAGCAGCTTGGGTTTGAGGGGCGCGTACAATGAGCAGTTCTTC. Its protein is CASSLGLRGAYNEQFF. This rearrangement joins TRBV5-4 to TRBJ2-1; D could derive from TRBD1 or TRBD2 (5 bases each). Germline V lookup: CDR1 SGHNT, CDR2 YYREEE (reference sequence). V was trimmed by 0 bases and J by 4 bases, leaving 14 bases between them. The CDR3 totals 16 residues.

The chain couples TRBV5-1 to TRBJ1-2, with unresolved D. Per germline, CDR1 SGHRS and CDR2 YFSETQ. There are 14 residues in the CDR3. Trimming removed 0 bases at V and 3 bases at J, with 9 bases between. CDR3 nucleotide sequence: TGCGCCAGCAGCTTGGCGGGTTCGGACTATGGCTACACCTTC. Encoded protein: CASSLAGSDYGYTF.

This clone occurred once. The chain couples TRBV27 to TRBJ1-2, with 7 bases fitting TRBD1. CDR1 and CDR2 (germline): MNHEY, SMNVEV (reference sequence). J was trimmed by 0 bases and V by 5 bases; bases with no gene match: 6. This CDR3 is 15 amino acids long. Written as DNA, the CDR3 is TGTGCCAGCAGTACCACAGGGGTATCTAACTATGGCTACACCTTC. Its protein is CASSTTGVSNYGYTF.

The chain carries TRBV5-5 and TRBJ2-4; TRBD1 agrees at 9 bases. Per the germline V gene, CDR1 is SGHKS and CDR2 is YYEKEE (reference sequence). V shed 4 bases and J 8 bases; nucleotides not matched to a gene: 7. The CDR3 loop spans 14 amino acids. Written as DNA, the CDR3 is TGTGCCAGCAGCCCGGGACAGGGAGGGGACATTCAGTACTTC. It is translated as CASSPGQGGDIQYF.

About this clone: Other DNA sequences in this sample translate to the same CDR3. The chain joins TRBV30 to TRBJ2-2, with D perhaps matching TRBD2 (6 bases). The CDR3 has 12 residues. The V gene lost 3 bases and the J gene lost 5 bases, with 7 bases spanning the gap. Germline values: CDR1 GTSNPN, CDR2 SVGIG (reference sequence). CDR3 in amino acids: CAWSRGTGELFF. The CDR3 coding sequence is TGTGCCTGGAGCCGGGGGACCGGGGAGCTGTTTTTT.

In DNA, the CDR3 is TGTGCCAGCAGCTTAGAAAGCGCAAAAGAGACCCAGTACTTC. Protein: CASSLESAKETQYF. V is TRBV7-2 and J is TRBJ2-5; no definite D call. In germline, CDR1 is SGHTA, CDR2 FQGNSA. Deletions cut 1 base from V and 3 bases from J, with 9 bases between. The CDR3 has 14 amino acids.

V and J are TRBV6-1 and TRBJ2-4; D unresolved. V shed 3 bases and J shed 0 bases, with 12 bases lying between them. The CDR3 runs to 16 residues. Germline CDR1 reads MNHNS; CDR2 reads SASEGT. CDR3 sequence reads: CASSDLRVLAKNIQYF. The CDR3 bases are TGTGCCAGCAGTGACCTTAGGGTCCTAGCCAAAAACATTCAGTACTTC.

This rearrangement joins TRBV4-3 to TRBJ2-7; a weak D match, TRBD2 (5 bases). The germline V gene encodes CDR1 LGHNA and CDR2 YSLEER. Trimming stripped 0 bases from V and 1 base from J, with 10 bases between. The CDR3 spans 15 residues. The CDR3 here is CASSQDQTGSYEQYF. The CDR3 bases are TGCGCCAGCAGCCAAGATCAGACGGGATCCTACGAGCAGTACTTC.

This chain connects TRBV1 to TRBJ2-1; the D call of TRBD2 is as the table states it, not checked on the DNA. TRBV1 is listed as a pseudogene. CDR3 size: 17 residues. The CDR3 here is CTSSQDLRVMIYNEQFF. Written as DNA, the CDR3 is TGCACCAGCAGCCAAGATTTGAGGGTGATGATCTACAATGAGCAGTTCTTC.

The rearrangement uses TRBV10-3 and TRBJ2-1, with 7 bases fitting TRBD2. This CDR3 has 13 residues. Germline V CDR1 and CDR2: ENHRY, SYGVKD. The V and J ends lost 7 bases and 8 bases, in that order; junction bases with no gene match: 8. CDR3 region: CAIKVAGGDEQFF. The CDR3 nucleotides are TGTGCCATCAAAGTCGCTGGGGGGGATGAGCAGTTCTTC.

This chain connects TRBV5-1 to TRBJ2-7, with 10 bases that match TRBD1. The CDR3 totals 16 residues. The V gene end was trimmed by 1 base and the J gene end by 1 base; junction bases not matched to a gene: 5. Germline V gene data show CDR1 as SGHRS and CDR2 as YFSETQ. The CDR3: CASSLRWTGGSYEQYF. In nucleotides, the CDR3 is TGCGCCAGCAGCTTGAGATGGACAGGGGGTTCCTACGAGCAGTACTTC.

The chain combines TRBV19 with TRBJ2-1; 13 bases map to TRBD2. CDR1 is LNHDA and CDR2 is SQIVND in the germline V gene (reference sequence). The CDR3 has 17 amino acids. V lost 6 bases and J lost 6; bases outside the gene matches: 11. The CDR3, as DNA: TGTGCCAGTAGCCCCGGGACTAGCGGGGCTTTTTCCAATGAGCAGTTCTTC. Amino acids: CASSPGTSGAFSNEQFF.

This clone was found once. The rearrangement uses TRBV7-2 and TRBJ1-5; D gene unclear. Germline CDR1 reads SGHTA; CDR2 reads FQGNSA. This CDR3 spans 15 amino acids. V was clipped by 5 bases and J by 3 bases, with 14 bases between them. This CDR3 is CASSPALGNNQPQHF. The CDR3 DNA reads TGTGCCAGCAGCCCCGCCTTAGGAAACAATCAGCCCCAGCATTTT.

The chain combines TRBV19 with TRBJ2-1; a weak D match, TRBD1 (6 bases). Germline assignment: CDR1 LNHDA and CDR2 SQIVND (reference sequence). The CDR3 has 14 amino acids. V lost 1 base to trimming and J lost 4 bases, with 8 bases between them. CDR3 protein: CASSIVTGYNEQFF. The CDR3, as DNA: TGTGCCAGTAGTATAGTGACAGGTTACAATGAGCAGTTCTTC.